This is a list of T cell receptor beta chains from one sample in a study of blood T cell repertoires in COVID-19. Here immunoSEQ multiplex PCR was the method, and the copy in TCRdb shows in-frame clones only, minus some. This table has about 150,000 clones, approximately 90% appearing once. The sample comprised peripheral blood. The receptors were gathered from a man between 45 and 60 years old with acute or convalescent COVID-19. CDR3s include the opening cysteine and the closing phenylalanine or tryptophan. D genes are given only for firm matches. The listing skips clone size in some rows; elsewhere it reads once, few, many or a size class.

CASSLDPARRETQYF	TGTGCCAGCAGCTTAGATCCGGCCAGGAGGGAGACCCAGTACTTC	TRBV11-2	.	TRBJ2-5	.
CASSYGVAGVGGGTQYF	TGTGCCAGCAGTTACGGAGTAGCGGGCGTCGGAGGGGGGACCCAGTACTTC	TRBV6-2/TRBV6-3	.	TRBJ2-5	.
CASSSDLDRGGTQYF	TGTGCCAGTAGTTCTGACTTGGACAGAGGGGGGACCCAGTACTTC	TRBV19	.	TRBJ2-5	.
CASSRSRDYYGYTF	TGTGCCAGCAGCCGTTCCAGGGATTACTATGGCTACACCTTC	TRBV27	.	TRBJ1-2	.
CAWSASGRGHTGELFF	TGTGCCTGGAGCGCTAGCGGGAGAGGGCACACCGGGGAGCTGTTTTTT	TRBV30	.	TRBJ2-2	TRBD2
CASSLWTGGLEKLFF	TGTGCCAGTAGTCTATGGACAGGGGGCCTAGAAAAACTGTTTTTT	TRBV19	.	TRBJ1-4	TRBD1
CASSPTGQGASRGEAFF	TGTGCCAGCTCACCCACGGGACAGGGGGCAAGTCGTGGTGAAGCTTTCTTT	TRBV18	.	TRBJ1-1	TRBD1
CAISGTSGGSLETQYF	TGTGCCATCAGCGGGACTAGCGGGGGGTCGTTGGAGACCCAGTACTTC	TRBV10-3	.	TRBJ2-5	TRBD2
CASSLEDRYTGELFF	TGTGCCAGCAGCTTGGAAGACAGATACACCGGGGAGCTGTTTTTT	TRBV5-5	.	TRBJ2-2	.
CASSPRPGGDEQFF	TGTGCCAGCTCACCCCGCCCCGGAGGGGATGAGCAGTTCTTC	TRBV18	.	TRBJ2-1	.
CSVVLQLNTGELFF	TGCAGCGTTGTTTTACAGTTGAACACCGGGGAGCTGTTTTTT	TRBV29-1	.	TRBJ2-2	.
CASLRLAGETQYF	TGTGCCAGCCTCCGACTAGCGGGAGAGACCCAGTACTTC	TRBV7-3	.	TRBJ2-5	TRBD2
CASSLRYARVTSTDTQYF	TGTGCCAGCAGCTTAAGATACGCTAGAGTGACTAGCACAGATACGCAGTATTTT	TRBV7-3	.	TRBJ2-3	.
CASALRDRGQIDTEAFF	TGTGCCAGCGCCTTAAGGGACAGGGGGCAAATCGACACTGAAGCTTTCTTT	TRBV14	.	TRBJ1-1	TRBD1
CAISDNSSPLHF	TGTGCCATCAGTGATAACTCTTCACCCCTCCACTTT	TRBV10-3	.	TRBJ1-6	.
CASSRRETSGNTIYF	TGTGCCAGTAGTAGGAGAGAAACCTCTGGAAACACCATATATTTT	TRBV19	.	TRBJ1-3	.
CSVMPSWGGEAKNIQYF	TGCAGCGTTATGCCAAGTTGGGGGGGAGAAGCCAAAAACATTCAGTACTTC	TRBV29-1	.	TRBJ2-4	TRBD2
CASSQETRNEKLFF	TGTGCCAGCAGCCAAGAGACAAGAAATGAAAAACTGTTTTTT	TRBV14	.	TRBJ1-4	.
CASSQDRGRLRGEAFF	TGCGCCAGCAGCCAAGACAGGGGGCGTCTTAGAGGCGAAGCTTTCTTT	TRBV5-1	.	TRBJ1-1	TRBD1
CASSKGDRGKETQYF	TGTGCCAGCAGCAAAGGGGACAGGGGGAAAGAGACCCAGTACTTC	TRBV21-1	.	TRBJ2-5	.
CAWNPGGANNYGYTF	TGTGCCTGGAACCCGGGCGGGGCGAATAACTATGGCTACACCTTC	TRBV30	.	TRBJ1-2	.
CASSPTGDQPQHF	TGTGCCAGCAGCCCGACAGGGGATCAGCCCCAGCATTTT	TRBV9	.	TRBJ1-5	TRBD1
CASSLGRGQGEETQYF	TGTGCCAGCAGTTTAGGTAGGGGACAGGGCGAAGAGACCCAGTACTTC	TRBV28	.	TRBJ2-5	TRBD1
CASRAGTNTGELFF	TGTGCCAGCCGCGCAGGGACGAACACCGGGGAGCTGTTTTTT	TRBV6-5	.	TRBJ2-2	.
CASSLAREGTQYF	TGTGCCAGCAGCTTGGCCAGGGAGGGGACCCAGTACTTC	TRBV5-4	.	TRBJ2-5	TRBD2
CAISGGSLGTYEQYF	TGTGCCATCAGTGGCGGGAGTCTGGGGACTTACGAGCAGTACTTC	TRBV10-3	.	TRBJ2-7	TRBD2
CASSPSDRSSYEQYF	TGTGCCAGCAGTCCCTCGGACAGGAGCTCCTACGAGCAGTACTTC	TRBV6-5	once	TRBJ2-7	TRBD1
CASSDPGQEYGYTF	TGTGCCAGTAGTGACCCGGGACAGGAATATGGCTACACCTTC	TRBV19	.	TRBJ1-2	TRBD1
CASSLGTKNIQYF	TGTGCCAGCAGCTTGGGGACTAAAAACATTCAGTACTTC	TRBV7-9	.	TRBJ2-4	.
CAIRDGETQYF	TGTGCCATCAGAGACGGGGAGACCCAGTACTTC	TRBV10-3	.	TRBJ2-5	.
CASSPGQGRDNSPLHF	TGTGCCAGCAGCCCTGGACAGGGGAGGGATAATTCACCCCTCCACTTT	TRBV7-6	.	TRBJ1-6	TRBD1
CASSPVRQGHTGELFF	TGTGCCAGCTCACCAGTCCGGCAGGGGCACACCGGGGAGCTGTTTTTT	TRBV18	.	TRBJ2-2	.
CATTGTGYTEAFF	TGTGCCACCACCGGGACAGGCTACACTGAAGCTTTCTTT	TRBV10-3	.	TRBJ1-1	TRBD1
CASSTSGNHEQYF	TGTGCCAGCAGCACTAGCGGGAACCACGAGCAGTACTTC	TRBV7-2	.	TRBJ2-7	TRBD2
CSVATENEQFF	TGCAGCGTTGCTACAGAGAATGAGCAGTTCTTC	TRBV29-1	.	TRBJ2-1	.
CASSPGQGGYGYTF	TGTGCCAGTAGTCCAGGACAGGGTGGCTATGGCTACACCTTC	TRBV19	.	TRBJ1-2	TRBD1
CASSVGGRARNEQFF	TGTGCCAGCAGCGTAGGCGGGAGGGCCCGCAATGAGCAGTTCTTC	TRBV9	.	TRBJ2-1	TRBD2
CASSLRGTRSYEQYF	TGTGCCAGCAGCTTAAGGGGGACGAGGTCCTACGAGCAGTACTTC	TRBV11-2	.	TRBJ2-7	.
CASSWEVGEQFF	TGTGCCAGCAGTTGGGAGGTAGGAGAGCAGTTCTTC	TRBV12-3/TRBV12-4	.	TRBJ2-1	.
CATSRTAWPGTSAGTQYF	TGTGCCACCAGCAGAACTGCGTGGCCGGGGACAAGTGCTGGGACCCAGTACTTC	TRBV15	.	TRBJ2-5	.
CASSQPALREGYSYEQYF	TGCGCCAGCAGCCAGCCCGCCCTGCGGGAGGGCTACTCCTACGAGCAGTACTTC	TRBV5-1	.	TRBJ2-7	TRBD2
CASRAGAYEQYF	TGTGCCAGCAGGGCAGGGGCCTACGAGCAGTACTTC	TRBV2	.	TRBJ2-7	.
CASSVGQGSGEKLFF	TGTGCCAGCAGCGTAGGACAGGGGAGCGGTGAAAAACTGTTTTTT	TRBV9	.	TRBJ1-4	TRBD1
CASRPDRPFF	TGTGCCAGCAGACCAGACAGGCCTTTCTTT	TRBV12-3/TRBV12-4	.	TRBJ1-1	.
CASTPTGEIRYF	TGTGCCAGCACCCCGACGGGAGAGATCCGGTACTTC	TRBV28	.	TRBJ2-5	.
CASSLGTAASYGYTF	TGTGCCAGCAGCTTAGGGACAGCGGCGTCCTATGGCTACACCTTC	TRBV7-2	.	TRBJ1-2	.
CSASVTHRYYNEQFF	TGCAGTGCTAGTGTAACACACCGTTATTACAATGAGCAGTTCTTC	TRBV20-1	.	TRBJ2-1	.
CASSQETSGSNEQFF	TGTGCCAGCAGCCAAGAGACTAGCGGGAGTAATGAGCAGTTCTTC	TRBV7-9	.	TRBJ2-1	TRBD2
CASSGGQWNEKLFF	TGTGCCAGCAGCGGGGGACAGTGGAATGAAAAACTGTTTTTT	TRBV9	once	TRBJ1-4	TRBD1
CASSTPGSGGGRELFF	TGTGCCAGCAGCACCCCAGGGAGCGGGGGCGGCCGGGAGCTGTTTTTT	TRBV28	.	TRBJ2-2	TRBD2
CASSERDANTEAFF	TGTGCCAGCAGCGAGCGGGACGCGAACACTGAAGCTTTCTTT	TRBV9	.	TRBJ1-1	.